What follows is one T cell receptor beta chain and its context. Its target is unknown. This sample is drawn from a study of T cell responses to AZD1222 COVID-19 vaccine. The germline V gene encodes CDR1 KGHDR and CDR2 SFDVKD. This CDR3 spans 14 amino acids. V was clipped by 7 bases and J by 4 bases, with 12 bases between them. Study findings and constraints: Samples come after the peak T cell response, not at day 14. Along spike, vaccine-associated CD4 TCRs were found throughout, with dominance at 160-218 and 743-854.

Method: immunoSEQ multiplex PCR; TCRdb's copy keeps in-frame clones and lacks some. The data hold about 42,000 clones, with 88% observed a single time. The input for sequencing was peripheral blood, taken 28 days after the second AZD1222 dose. The V call is TRBV24-1, the J call TRBJ2-2; possibly TRBD1 for D (5 bases). The clonotype originates from an adult who received the AZD1222 COVID-19 vaccine. The CDR3 is CATSLTGSTGELFF. CDR3 nucleotides: TGTGCCACCAGCCTAACAGGATCCACCGGGGAGCTGTTTTTT.